The rows below give T cell receptor beta chains drawn from one sample of a study of vaccination and CD4 T cells after COVID-19. TCRdb redid the calling of the PCR reads with MiXCR, one entry per CDR3 protein. The data hold nearly 20,000 distinct CDR3 sequences, with about 45% observed a single time. Their antigens remain unidentified. This material consisted of CD4+ T cells from blood, cultured in vitro, taken after SARS-CoV-2 vaccination. Receptor source: a human donor who had recovered from COVID-19. The CDR3 runs from the conserved cysteine through the conserved F or W. Each record gives: CDR3 protein, V gene, clone size, J gene. Expanded clones get a size class; other rows say once, few or many, or leave the size out.

cdr3_aa: CATSGRGRETQYF
v_call: TRBV15
clone_size: few
j_call: TRBJ2-5

cdr3_aa: CASSFQGGGEKLFF
v_call: TRBV7-2
clone_size: .
j_call: TRBJ1-4

cdr3_aa: CATNREDYYGYTF
v_call: TRBV19
clone_size: .
j_call: TRBJ1-2

cdr3_aa: CASSSRKVAVNTEAFF
v_call: TRBV28
clone_size: .
j_call: TRBJ1-1

cdr3_aa: CASTWTSGITGELFF
v_call: TRBV19
clone_size: .
j_call: TRBJ2-2

cdr3_aa: CSGVAGSNEQFF
v_call: TRBV20-1
clone_size: few
j_call: TRBJ2-1

cdr3_aa: CAISDGSSSGGYEQYF
v_call: TRBV10-3
clone_size: .
j_call: TRBJ2-7

cdr3_aa: CASSWTGGGNEETQYF
v_call: TRBV6-5
clone_size: .
j_call: TRBJ2-5

cdr3_aa: CASSFGQVTNTEAFF
v_call: TRBV5-4
clone_size: .
j_call: TRBJ1-1

cdr3_aa: CASSCLPGLAGGRSYNEQFF
v_call: TRBV12-1
clone_size: .
j_call: TRBJ2-1

cdr3_aa: CAISESDETQYF
v_call: TRBV10-3
clone_size: .
j_call: TRBJ2-5

cdr3_aa: CSAPPWGPANYGYTF
v_call: TRBV20-1
clone_size: .
j_call: TRBJ1-2

cdr3_aa: CSARGGDLNTEAFF
v_call: TRBV20-1
clone_size: .
j_call: TRBJ1-1

cdr3_aa: CASSGRQGLTLDTQYF
v_call: TRBV11-2
clone_size: .
j_call: TRBJ2-3

cdr3_aa: CASSSLGFDEYF
v_call: TRBV5-4
clone_size: .
j_call: TRBJ2-7

cdr3_aa: CAWSVSGSYGYTF
v_call: TRBV30
clone_size: .
j_call: TRBJ1-2

cdr3_aa: CASQGAPPRDSPLHF
v_call: TRBV2
clone_size: .
j_call: TRBJ1-6

cdr3_aa: CASSFPGLAGAGANVLTF
v_call: TRBV28
clone_size: .
j_call: TRBJ2-6

cdr3_aa: CAIKSGGENTGELFF
v_call: TRBV7-8
clone_size: .
j_call: TRBJ2-2

cdr3_aa: CASSPGPANEQYF
v_call: TRBV11-1
clone_size: .
j_call: TRBJ2-7

cdr3_aa: CASSLVDGGNSPLHF
v_call: TRBV7-2
clone_size: few
j_call: TRBJ1-6

cdr3_aa: CASSLAGRNTEAFF
v_call: TRBV7-9
clone_size: few
j_call: TRBJ1-1

cdr3_aa: CSASGASSYEQYF
v_call: TRBV20-1
clone_size: .
j_call: TRBJ2-7

cdr3_aa: CSAREGVSSKNIQYF
v_call: TRBV20-1
clone_size: few
j_call: TRBJ2-4

cdr3_aa: CASSLTGVTGELFF
v_call: TRBV7-3
clone_size: .
j_call: TRBJ2-2

cdr3_aa: CSPRVGSSGGYTF
v_call: TRBV20-1
clone_size: .
j_call: TRBJ1-2

cdr3_aa: CASSLTGGMFYEQYF
v_call: TRBV27
clone_size: .
j_call: TRBJ2-7

cdr3_aa: CASSFWEDVETQYF
v_call: TRBV7-2
clone_size: .
j_call: TRBJ2-5

cdr3_aa: CASSPLGGGAQETQYF
v_call: TRBV6-2/TRBV6-3
clone_size: .
j_call: TRBJ2-5

cdr3_aa: CASTFDGELFF
v_call: TRBV11-2
clone_size: .
j_call: TRBJ2-2

cdr3_aa: CASSPLDRAFTDTQYF
v_call: TRBV6-1
clone_size: .
j_call: TRBJ2-3

cdr3_aa: CATSRIPRTSGGRLAKNIQYF
v_call: TRBV15
clone_size: once
j_call: TRBJ2-4

cdr3_aa: CASTPLGDRGYEQYF
v_call: TRBV6-1
clone_size: .
j_call: TRBJ2-7

cdr3_aa: CSALGQGVSPLHF
v_call: TRBV20-1
clone_size: few
j_call: TRBJ1-6

cdr3_aa: CSASRWILPPSSYNSPLHF
v_call: TRBV20-1
clone_size: .
j_call: TRBJ1-6

cdr3_aa: CSARGDGSPFGYTF
v_call: TRBV20-1
clone_size: .
j_call: TRBJ1-2

cdr3_aa: CASSLVRNNEQFF
v_call: TRBV7-2
clone_size: .
j_call: TRBJ2-1

cdr3_aa: CATSGQSYGYTF
v_call: TRBV15
clone_size: few
j_call: TRBJ1-2

cdr3_aa: CASSENVGQGLPYF
v_call: TRBV2
clone_size: .
j_call: TRBJ2-7